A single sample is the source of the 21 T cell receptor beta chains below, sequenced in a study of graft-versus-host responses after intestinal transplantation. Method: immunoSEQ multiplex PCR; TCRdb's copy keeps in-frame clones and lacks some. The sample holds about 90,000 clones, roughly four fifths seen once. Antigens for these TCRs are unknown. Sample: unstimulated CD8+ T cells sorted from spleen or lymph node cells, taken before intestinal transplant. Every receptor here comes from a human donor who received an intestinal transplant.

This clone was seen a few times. The CDR3 loop is CASSLAGGVNEQFF. In DNA form, the CDR3 reads TGTGCCAGCAGCTTAGCGGGGGGGGTCAATGAGCAGTTCTTC. The chain is built from TRBV7-6 and TRBJ2-1; TRBD2 matches at 7 bases. Per the germline V gene, CDR1 is SGHVS and CDR2 is FNYEAQ. V gave up 0 bases and J gave up 6 bases; unmatched junction bases: 2. The CDR3 extends over 14 amino acids.

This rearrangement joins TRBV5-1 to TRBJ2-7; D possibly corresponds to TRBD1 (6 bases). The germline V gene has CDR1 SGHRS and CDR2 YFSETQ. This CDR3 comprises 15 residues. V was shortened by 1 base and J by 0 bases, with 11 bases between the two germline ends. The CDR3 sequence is CASSLRWDNSYEQYF. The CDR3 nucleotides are TGCGCCAGCAGCTTGCGATGGGACAACTCCTACGAGCAGTACTTC.

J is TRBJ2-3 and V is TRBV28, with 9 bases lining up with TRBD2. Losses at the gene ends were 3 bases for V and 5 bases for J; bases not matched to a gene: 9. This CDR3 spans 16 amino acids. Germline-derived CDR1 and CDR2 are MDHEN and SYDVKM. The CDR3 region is CASSFPSGTFGDTQYF. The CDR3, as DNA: TGTGCCAGCAGTTTCCCTAGCGGGACTTTTGGAGATACGCAGTATTTT.

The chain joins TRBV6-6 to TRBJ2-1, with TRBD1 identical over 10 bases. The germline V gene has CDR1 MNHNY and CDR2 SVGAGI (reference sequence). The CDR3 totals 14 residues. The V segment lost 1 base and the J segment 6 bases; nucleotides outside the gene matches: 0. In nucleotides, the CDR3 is TGTGCCAGCAGTTACTGGACAGGGGGCAATGAGCAGTTCTTC. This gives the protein CASSYWTGGNEQFF.

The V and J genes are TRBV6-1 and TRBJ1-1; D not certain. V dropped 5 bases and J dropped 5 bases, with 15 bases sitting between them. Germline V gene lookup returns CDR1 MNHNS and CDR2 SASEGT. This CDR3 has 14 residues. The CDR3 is CASSPHFKGTEAFF. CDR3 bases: TGTGCCAGCAGTCCACATTTTAAGGGAACTGAAGCTTTCTTT.

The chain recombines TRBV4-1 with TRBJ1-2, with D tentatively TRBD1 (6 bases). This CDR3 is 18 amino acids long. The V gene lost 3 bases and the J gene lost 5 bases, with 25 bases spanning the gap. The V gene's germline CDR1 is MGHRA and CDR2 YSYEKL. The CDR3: CASSHPAARGRAVYGYTF. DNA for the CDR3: TGCGCCAGCAGCCACCCTGCGGCCAGGGGCCGAGCGGTATATGGCTACACCTTC.

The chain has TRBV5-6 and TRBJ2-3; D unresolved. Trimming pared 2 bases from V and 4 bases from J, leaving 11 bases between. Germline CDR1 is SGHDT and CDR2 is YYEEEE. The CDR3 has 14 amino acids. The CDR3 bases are TGTGCCAGCAGCTTTGAAAGGGCCCCAGATACGCAGTATTTT. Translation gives CASSFERAPDTQYF.

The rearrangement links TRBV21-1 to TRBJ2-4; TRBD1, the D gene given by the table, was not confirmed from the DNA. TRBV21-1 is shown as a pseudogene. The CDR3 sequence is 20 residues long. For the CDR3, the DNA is TGTGCCAGCAGCAAAGAGGGGACAGGGGTTCCCCCCATAGCCAAAAACATTCAGTACTTC. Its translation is CASSKEGTGVPPIAKNIQYF.

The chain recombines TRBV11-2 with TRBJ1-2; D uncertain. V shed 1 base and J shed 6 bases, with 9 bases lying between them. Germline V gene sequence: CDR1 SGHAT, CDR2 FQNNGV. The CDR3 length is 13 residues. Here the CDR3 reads CASSLVERDGYTF. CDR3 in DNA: TGTGCCAGCAGCTTAGTGGAGAGAGATGGCTACACCTTC.

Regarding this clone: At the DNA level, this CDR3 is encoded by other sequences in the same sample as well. This CDR3 reads CASTHPGRSYEQYF. CDR3 sequence (DNA): TGTGCCAGCACCCACCCTGGGAGGAGCTACGAGCAGTACTTC. The chain recombines TRBV7-9 with TRBJ2-7; a weak D match, TRBD2 (6 bases). Trimming left V 7 bases short and J 3 bases short, with 16 bases between. Germline V CDR1 and CDR2: SEHNR, FQNEAQ (reference sequence). The CDR3 has 14 amino acids. The full variable domain, rest sourced from reference TRBV7-9 and TRBJ2-7, is DTGVSQNPRHKITKRGQNVTFRCDPISEHNRLYWYRQTLGQGPEFLTYFQNEAQLEKSRLLSDRFSAERPKGSFSTLEIQRTEQGDSAMYLCASTHPGRSYEQYFGPGTRLTVT.

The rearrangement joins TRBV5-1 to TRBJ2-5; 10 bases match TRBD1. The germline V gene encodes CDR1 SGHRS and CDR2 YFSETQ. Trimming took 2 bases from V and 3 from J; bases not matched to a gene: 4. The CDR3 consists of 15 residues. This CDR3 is CASSFGTGVEETQYF. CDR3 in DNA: TGCGCCAGCAGCTTCGGGACAGGGGTCGAAGAGACCCAGTACTTC.

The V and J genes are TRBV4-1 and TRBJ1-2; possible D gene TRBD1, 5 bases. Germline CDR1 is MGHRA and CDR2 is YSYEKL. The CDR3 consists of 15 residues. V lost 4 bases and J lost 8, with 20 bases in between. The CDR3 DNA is TGCGCCAGCAGCCCTGAACGACGAGTCTGGGACGGCTACACCTTC. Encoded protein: CASSPERRVWDGYTF.

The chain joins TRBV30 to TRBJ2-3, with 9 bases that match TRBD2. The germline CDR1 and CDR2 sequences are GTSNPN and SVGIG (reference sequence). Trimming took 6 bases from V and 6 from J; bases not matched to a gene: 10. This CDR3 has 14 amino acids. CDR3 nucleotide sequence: TGTGCCTGTTCAGAAGCGGGAGGACTGGATACGCAGTATTTT. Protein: CACSEAGGLDTQYF.

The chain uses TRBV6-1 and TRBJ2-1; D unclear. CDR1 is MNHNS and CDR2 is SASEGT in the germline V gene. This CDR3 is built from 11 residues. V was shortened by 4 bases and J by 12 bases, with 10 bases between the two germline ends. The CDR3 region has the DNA TGTGCCAGCAGTGTTGGGCTTAGGCAGTTCTTC. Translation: CASSVGLRQFF.

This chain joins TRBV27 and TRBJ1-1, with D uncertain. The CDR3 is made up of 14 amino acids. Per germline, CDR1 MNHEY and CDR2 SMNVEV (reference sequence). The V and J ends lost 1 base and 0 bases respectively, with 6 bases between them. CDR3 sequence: CASSLLSLNTEAFF. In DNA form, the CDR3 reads TGTGCCAGCAGTTTATTGTCCCTGAACACTGAAGCTTTCTTT.

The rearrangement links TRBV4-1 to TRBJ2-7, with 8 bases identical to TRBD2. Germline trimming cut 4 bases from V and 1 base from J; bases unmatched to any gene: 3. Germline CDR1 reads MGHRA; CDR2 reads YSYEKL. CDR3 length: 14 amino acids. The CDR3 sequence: CASSPASGSYEQYF. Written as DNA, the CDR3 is TGCGCCAGCAGCCCAGCTAGCGGGTCCTACGAGCAGTACTTC.

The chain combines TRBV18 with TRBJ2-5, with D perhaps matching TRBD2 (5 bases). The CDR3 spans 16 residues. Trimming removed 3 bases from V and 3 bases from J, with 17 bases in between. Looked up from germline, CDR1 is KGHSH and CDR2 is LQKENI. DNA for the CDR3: TGTGCCAGCTCACCTCCTGTGCGGGCTGTTAAAGAGACCCAGTACTTC. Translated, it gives CASSPPVRAVKETQYF.

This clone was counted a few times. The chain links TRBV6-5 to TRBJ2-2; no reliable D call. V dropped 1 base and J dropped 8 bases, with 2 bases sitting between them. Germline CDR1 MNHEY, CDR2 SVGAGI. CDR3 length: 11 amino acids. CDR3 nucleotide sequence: TGTGCCAGCAGTTACTGGGGGGAGCTGTTTTTT. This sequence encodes CASSYWGELFF.

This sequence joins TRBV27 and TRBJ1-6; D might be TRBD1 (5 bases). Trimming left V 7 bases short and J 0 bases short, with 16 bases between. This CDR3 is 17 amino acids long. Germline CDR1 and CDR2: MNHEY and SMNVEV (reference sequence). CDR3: CASTHNRFRSYNSPLHF. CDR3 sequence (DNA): TGTGCCAGCACTCATAACAGGTTCCGCTCCTATAATTCACCCCTCCACTTT.

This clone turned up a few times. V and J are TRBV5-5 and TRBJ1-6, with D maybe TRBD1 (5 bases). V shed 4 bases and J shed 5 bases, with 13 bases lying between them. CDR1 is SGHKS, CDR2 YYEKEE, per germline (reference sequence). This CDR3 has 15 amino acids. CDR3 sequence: CASSLRDADNSPLHF. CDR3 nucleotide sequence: TGTGCCAGCAGCCTTAGGGACGCGGATAATTCACCCCTCCACTTT.

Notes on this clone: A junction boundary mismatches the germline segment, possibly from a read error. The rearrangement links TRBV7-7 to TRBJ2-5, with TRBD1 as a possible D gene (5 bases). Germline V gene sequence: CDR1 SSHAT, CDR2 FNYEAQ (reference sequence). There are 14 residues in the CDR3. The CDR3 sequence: CASSLAPGQETQYF. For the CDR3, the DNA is TGTGCTAGCAGCTTAGCTCCAGGGCAAGAGACCCAGTACTTC.